What follows is one TCR beta chain and its context. These data belong to a study of blood T cell repertoires in COVID-19. Method: immunoSEQ multiplex PCR; TCRdb's copy keeps in-frame clones and lacks some. In the table there are 95,000 to 150,000 clones, around four fifths of which are singletons. From germline, CDR1 is SQVTM and CDR2 ANQGSEA. The V end lost 6 bases, the J end lost 5 bases, and 20 bases lay between the germline ends. This CDR3 contains 14 residues. This TCR was recovered from a human donor in a cohort sampled during active COVID-19. This chain joins TRBV29-1 and TRBJ2-7; weak D call: TRBD2 (6 bases). Input material: peripheral blood. The CDR3 DNA sequence: TGCAGCGTGGGAGGCGGGGTAGTGAGCGACGAGCAGTACTTC. It specifies CSVGGGVVSDEQYF.